This is a list of T cell receptor beta chains from one sample in a study of blood T cell repertoires in COVID-19. Repertoires were generated with immunoSEQ multiplex PCR, while TCRdb's copy carries only in-frame clones and drops some. Seen here are about 290,000 clones, around 85% observed once, and the top ten hold 4% to 5%. The material sequenced was peripheral blood. The receptors originated from a woman aged 50 to 60 with active or convalescent COVID-19. CDR3s include the opening cysteine and the closing phenylalanine or tryptophan. Fields, in order: D gene, clone size, J gene, V gene, CDR3 DNA, CDR3 protein. D genes are given only for firm matches. The size field is filled for only some rows; it gives once, few, many or a size class.

>-|few|TRBJ1-1|TRBV2
TGTGCCAGCAGCGACGATATACAGGGTGAAGCTTTCTTT
CASSDDIQGEAFF
>TRBD1|-|TRBJ1-6|TRBV7-8
TGTGCCAGCAGCCCCCGGGACAGGATATATTCACCCCTCCACTTT
CASSPRDRIYSPLHF
>-|once|TRBJ1-1|TRBV30
TGTGCCTGGAGTCAAGGGGTCAACACTGAAGCTTTCTTT
CAWSQGVNTEAFF
>-|few|TRBJ1-2|TRBV29-1
TGCAGCGTCCGTACCGAGGGCGGTGGCTACACCTTC
CSVRTEGGGYTF
>-|once|TRBJ2-1|TRBV10-1
TGCGCCAGCAGTGTAGAGTATAGCGGCCCGGAGGACAATGAGCAGTTCTTC
CASSVEYSGPEDNEQFF
>-|few|TRBJ1-2|TRBV5-4
TGTGCCAGCAGTCCCGGGGACATTAACTATGGCTACACCTTC
CASSPGDINYGYTF
>TRBD1|few|TRBJ1-5|TRBV5-6
TGTGCCAGCAGCCCGGACAGGGGTGACAATCAGCCCCAGCATTTT
CASSPDRGDNQPQHF
>-|-|TRBJ2-2|TRBV7-3
TGTGCCAGCAGCTTAACAGCGCAGGGGGGGAACACCGGGGAGCTGTTTTTT
CASSLTAQGGNTGELFF
>-|-|TRBJ2-7|TRBV5-4
TGTGCCAGCAGCTTGGAATTTGGCGGAAAGAAGTACTTC
CASSLEFGGKKYF
>-|-|TRBJ1-1|TRBV28
TGTGCCAGCAGTTTACCCGCAAGAGGGAACACTGAAGCTTTCTTT
CASSLPARGNTEAFF
>-|-|TRBJ1-5|TRBV5-6
TGTGCCAGCAGCCAGGGTCTGAGCAATCAGCCCCAGCATTTT
CASSQGLSNQPQHF
>TRBD2|-|TRBJ2-5|TRBV7-2
TGTGCCAGCAGCTTCCAGACTAGCGGGTCGGGAGGGGAGACCCAGTACTTC
CASSFQTSGSGGETQYF
>TRBD1|-|TRBJ1-2|TRBV6-1
TGTGCCAGCAGTTCGGGACAGGGGAAGTACTCTGGCTACACCTTC
CASSSGQGKYSGYTF
>TRBD2|-|TRBJ2-1|TRBV2
TGTGCCAGCAGTAATAGCGGGAGGGCTCGCGAGCAGTTCTTC
CASSNSGRAREQFF
>TRBD2|-|TRBJ2-3|TRBV5-1
TGCGCCAGCAGCTTGGGATTGACGGGACTAGCGCGAAGCACAGATACGCAGTATTTT
CASSLGLTGLARSTDTQYF
>-|few|TRBJ2-7|TRBV3-1/TRBV3-2
TGTGCCAGCAGCCAAAACAAGGGGCTACGGGAGCAGTACTTC
CASSQNKGLREQYF
>-|-|TRBJ2-7|TRBV5-5
TGTGCCAGCAGCTTGGAGTACGGCGAGCAGTACTTC
CASSLEYGEQYF
>-|once|TRBJ1-3|TRBV6-5
TGTGCCAGCGGTCCTGACAGAACCTCTGGAAACACCATATATTTT
CASGPDRTSGNTIYF
>-|-|TRBJ1-4|TRBV5-1
TGCGCCAGCAGCTTGGACAGGGTAGCGGGTGAAAAACTGTTTTTT
CASSLDRVAGEKLFF
>-|-|TRBJ1-2|TRBV15
TGTGCCACCACCGCGGGGCGGGGGGGCTACACCTTC
CATTAGRGGYTF
>TRBD2|-|TRBJ2-3|TRBV5-1
TGCGCCAGCAGCTTGGCCCCCGGGACTATCACAGATACGCAGTATTTT
CASSLAPGTITDTQYF
>-|-|TRBJ2-1|TRBV7-9
TGTGCCAGCAGCTTAGCGTCCGGGGGGCTGGGGCGTAATGAGCAGTTCTTC
CASSLASGGLGRNEQFF